This T cell receptor beta chain was documented in a study of OX40 agonist ivuxolimab in advanced cancers. On the study more broadly: Dose-escalation patients were diagnosed with hepatocellular carcinoma, melanoma, renal cell cancer or head and neck cancer. Notes on the study in general: The average count of expanded clones was higher among CD8+ T cells than among CD4+.

Per the germline V gene, CDR1 is MNHEY and CDR2 is SMNVEV (reference sequence). This CDR3 comprises 15 residues. The V gene lost 5 bases and the J gene lost 5 bases, with 16 bases spanning the gap. A word on this clone: Its antigen remains unidentified.

TCRdb keeps only in-frame clones here, not all; method: immunoSEQ multiplex PCR. The data contain roughly 45,000 clones, roughly 91% of them singletons. The sequencing here drew on CD4+ or CD8+ T cells sorted from blood, taken in a trial of the OX40 agonist ivuxolimab. The V and J genes are TRBV27 and TRBJ1-5; maybe TRBD1 (6 bases). This receptor was identified in an adult with an advanced solid tumor such as melanoma, head and neck, liver or kidney cancer. Here the CDR3 DNA reads TGTGCCAGCAGTCCTGAACAGGGTTCGTATCAGCCCCAGCATTTT. Protein: CASSPEQGSYQPQHF.